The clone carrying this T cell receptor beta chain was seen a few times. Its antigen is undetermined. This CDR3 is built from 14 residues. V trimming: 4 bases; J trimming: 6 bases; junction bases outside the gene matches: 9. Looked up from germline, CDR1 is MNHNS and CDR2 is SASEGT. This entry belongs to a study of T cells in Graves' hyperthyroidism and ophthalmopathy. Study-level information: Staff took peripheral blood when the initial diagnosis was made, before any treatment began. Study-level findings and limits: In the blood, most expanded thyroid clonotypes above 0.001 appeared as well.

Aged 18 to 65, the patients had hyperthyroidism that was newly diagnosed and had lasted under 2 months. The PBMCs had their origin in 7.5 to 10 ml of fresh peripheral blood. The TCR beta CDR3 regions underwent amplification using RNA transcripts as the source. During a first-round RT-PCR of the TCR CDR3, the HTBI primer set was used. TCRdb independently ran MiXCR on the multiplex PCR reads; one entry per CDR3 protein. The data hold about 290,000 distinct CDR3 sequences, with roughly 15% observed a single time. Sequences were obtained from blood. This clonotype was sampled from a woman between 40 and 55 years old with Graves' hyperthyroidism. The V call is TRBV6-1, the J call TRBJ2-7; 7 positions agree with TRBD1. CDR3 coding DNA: TGTGCCAGCAGTGTAGGGGACAGTCTAACCGAGCAGTACTTC. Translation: CASSVGDSLTEQYF.